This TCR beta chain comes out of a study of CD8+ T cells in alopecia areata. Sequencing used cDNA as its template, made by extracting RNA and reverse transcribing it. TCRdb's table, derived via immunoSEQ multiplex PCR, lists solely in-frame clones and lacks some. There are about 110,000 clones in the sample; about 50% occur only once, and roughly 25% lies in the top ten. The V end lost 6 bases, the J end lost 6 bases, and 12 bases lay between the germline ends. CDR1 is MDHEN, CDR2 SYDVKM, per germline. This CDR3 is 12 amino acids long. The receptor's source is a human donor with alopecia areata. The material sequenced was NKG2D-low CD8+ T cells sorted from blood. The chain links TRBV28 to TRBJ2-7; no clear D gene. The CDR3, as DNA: TGTGCCAGCAGCCAGTATCCCCCCGAGCAGTACTTC. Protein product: CASSQYPPEQYF.